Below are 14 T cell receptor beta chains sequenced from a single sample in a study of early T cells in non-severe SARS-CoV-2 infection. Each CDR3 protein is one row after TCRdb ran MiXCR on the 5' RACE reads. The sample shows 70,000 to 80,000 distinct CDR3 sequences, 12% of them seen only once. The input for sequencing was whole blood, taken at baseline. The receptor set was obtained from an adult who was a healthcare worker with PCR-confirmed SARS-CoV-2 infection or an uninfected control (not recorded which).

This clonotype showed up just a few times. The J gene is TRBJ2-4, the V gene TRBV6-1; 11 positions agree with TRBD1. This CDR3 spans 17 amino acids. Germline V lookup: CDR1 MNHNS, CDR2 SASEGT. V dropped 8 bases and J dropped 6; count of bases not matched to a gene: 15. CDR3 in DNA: TGTGCCAGCCTGCGAGGACAGGGGGCGAAGCAAACAAACATTCAGTACTTC. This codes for CASLRGQGAKQTNIQYF.

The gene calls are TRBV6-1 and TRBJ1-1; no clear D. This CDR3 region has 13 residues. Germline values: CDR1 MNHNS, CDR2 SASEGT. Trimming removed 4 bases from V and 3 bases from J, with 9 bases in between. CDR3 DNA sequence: TGTGCCAGCAGTGTCGGGCGGGACACTGAAGCTTTCTTT. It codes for CASSVGRDTEAFF.

The CDR3 DNA reads as TGTGCCAGCAGCGATACCTCTGCGGGCCCCCCCTACAATGAGCAGTTCTTC. Amino acid sequence: CASSDTSAGPPYNEQFF. The chain links TRBV6-4 to TRBJ2-1; D perhaps matches TRBD2 (5 bases). The CDR3 has 17 amino acids. The germline V and J ends were trimmed by 6 bases and 2 bases, with 20 bases remaining between them. Germline V gives CDR1 MRHNA, CDR2 SNTAGT.

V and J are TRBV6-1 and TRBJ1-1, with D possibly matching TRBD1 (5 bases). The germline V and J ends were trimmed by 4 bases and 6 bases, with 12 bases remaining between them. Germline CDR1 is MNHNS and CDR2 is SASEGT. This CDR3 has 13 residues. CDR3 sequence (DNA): TGTGCCAGCAGTGCCCACGGGGCGTCTGAAGCTTTCTTT. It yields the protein CASSAHGASEAFF.

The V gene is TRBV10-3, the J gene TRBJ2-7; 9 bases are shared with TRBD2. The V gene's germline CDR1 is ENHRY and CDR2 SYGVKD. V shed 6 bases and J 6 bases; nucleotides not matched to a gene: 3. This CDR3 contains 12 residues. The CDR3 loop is CAISGTSFEQYF. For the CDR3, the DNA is TGTGCCATCAGCGGGACTAGCTTCGAGCAGTACTTC.

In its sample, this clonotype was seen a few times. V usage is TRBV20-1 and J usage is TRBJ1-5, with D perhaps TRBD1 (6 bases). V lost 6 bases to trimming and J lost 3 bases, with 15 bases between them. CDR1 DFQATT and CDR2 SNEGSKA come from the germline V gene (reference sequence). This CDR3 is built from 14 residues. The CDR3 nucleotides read TGCAGTGCAAACTTCGGGACATACAATCAGCCCCAGCATTTT. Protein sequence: CSANFGTYNQPQHF.

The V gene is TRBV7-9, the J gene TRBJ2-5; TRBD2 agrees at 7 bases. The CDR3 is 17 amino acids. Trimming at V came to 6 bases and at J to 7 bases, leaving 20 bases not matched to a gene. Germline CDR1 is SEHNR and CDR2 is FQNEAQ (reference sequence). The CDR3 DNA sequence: TGTGCCAGCAGTTCGATTGTAGCGGGCCAGCGGATTGTGACCCAGTACTTC. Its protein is CASSSIVAGQRIVTQYF.

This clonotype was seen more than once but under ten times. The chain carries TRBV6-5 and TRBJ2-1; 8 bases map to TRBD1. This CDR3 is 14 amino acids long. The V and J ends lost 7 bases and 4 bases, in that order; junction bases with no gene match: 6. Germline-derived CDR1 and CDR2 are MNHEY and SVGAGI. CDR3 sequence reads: CASKGQGIYNEQFF. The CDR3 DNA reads TGTGCCAGCAAAGGACAGGGAATTTACAATGAGCAGTTCTTC.

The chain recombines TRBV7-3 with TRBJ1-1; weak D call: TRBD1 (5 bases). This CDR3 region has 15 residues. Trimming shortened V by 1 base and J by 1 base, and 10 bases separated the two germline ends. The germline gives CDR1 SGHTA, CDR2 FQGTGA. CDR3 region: CASSLMGQGNTEAFF. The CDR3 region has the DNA TGTGCCAGCAGCTTAATGGGGCAGGGGAACACTGAAGCTTTCTTT. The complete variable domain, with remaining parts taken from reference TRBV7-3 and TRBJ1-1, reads GAGVSQTPSNKVTEKGKYVELRCDPISGHTALYWYRQSLGQGPEFLIYFQGTGAADDSGLPNDRFFAVRPEGSVSTLKIQRTERGDSAVYLCASSLMGQGNTEAFFGQGTRLTVV.

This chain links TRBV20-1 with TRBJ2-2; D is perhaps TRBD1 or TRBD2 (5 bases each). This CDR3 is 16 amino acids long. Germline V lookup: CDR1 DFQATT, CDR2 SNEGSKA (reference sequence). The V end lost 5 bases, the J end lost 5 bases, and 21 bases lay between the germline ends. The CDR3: CSAGAYIGVGTGELFF. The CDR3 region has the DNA TGCAGTGCTGGGGCATACATCGGGGTTGGGACCGGGGAGCTGTTTTTT.

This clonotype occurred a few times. The CDR3 DNA follows: TGCGCCAGCACCCGGCCGGGGGCGTCGGATACGCAGTATTTT. Protein: CASTRPGASDTQYF. The rearrangement joins TRBV5-1 to TRBJ2-3; D tentatively fits TRBD1 or TRBD2 (6 bases each). This CDR3 is 14 amino acids long. V lost 6 bases and J 6 bases, leaving 17 bases between the germline ends. Germline CDR1 reads SGHRS; CDR2 reads YFSETQ.

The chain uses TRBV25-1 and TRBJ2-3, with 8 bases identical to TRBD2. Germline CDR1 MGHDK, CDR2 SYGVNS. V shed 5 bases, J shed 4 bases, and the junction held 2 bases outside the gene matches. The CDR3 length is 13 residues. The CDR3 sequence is CASSTGRADTQYF. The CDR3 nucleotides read TGTGCCAGCAGTACCGGGAGGGCAGATACGCAGTATTTT.

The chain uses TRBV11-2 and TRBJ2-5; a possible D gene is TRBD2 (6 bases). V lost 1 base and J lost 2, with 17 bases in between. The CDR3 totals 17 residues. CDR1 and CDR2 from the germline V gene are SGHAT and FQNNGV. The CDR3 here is CASSLGSGGRHQETQYF. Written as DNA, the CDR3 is TGTGCCAGCAGCTTAGGTTCAGGAGGGAGGCATCAAGAGACCCAGTACTTC.

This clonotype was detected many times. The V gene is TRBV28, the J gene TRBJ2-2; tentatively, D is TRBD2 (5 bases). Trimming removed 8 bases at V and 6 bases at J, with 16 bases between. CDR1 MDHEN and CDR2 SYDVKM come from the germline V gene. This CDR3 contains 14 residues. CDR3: CASLRRDGAGELFF. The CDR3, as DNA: TGTGCCAGCCTCCGCCGGGATGGGGCCGGGGAGCTGTTTTTT.